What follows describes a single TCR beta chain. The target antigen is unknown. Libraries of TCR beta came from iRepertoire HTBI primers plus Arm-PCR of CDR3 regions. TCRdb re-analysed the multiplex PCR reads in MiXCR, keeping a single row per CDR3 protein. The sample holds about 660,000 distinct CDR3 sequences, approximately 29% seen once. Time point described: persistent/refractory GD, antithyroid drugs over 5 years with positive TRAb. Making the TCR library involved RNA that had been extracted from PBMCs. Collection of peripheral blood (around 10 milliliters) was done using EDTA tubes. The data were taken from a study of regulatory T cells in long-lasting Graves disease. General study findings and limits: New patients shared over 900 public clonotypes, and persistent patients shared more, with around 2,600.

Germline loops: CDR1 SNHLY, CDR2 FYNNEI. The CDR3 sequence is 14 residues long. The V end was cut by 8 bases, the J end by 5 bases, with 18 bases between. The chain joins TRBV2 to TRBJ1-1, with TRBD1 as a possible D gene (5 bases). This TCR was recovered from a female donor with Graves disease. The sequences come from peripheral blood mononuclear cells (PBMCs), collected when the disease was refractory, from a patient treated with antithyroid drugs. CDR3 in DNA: TGTGCCAGCCAGGGACTACGTACGGAGACTGAAGCTTTCTTT. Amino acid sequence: CASQGLRTETEAFF. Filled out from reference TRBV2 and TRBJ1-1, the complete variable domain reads EPEVTQTPSHQVTQMGQEVILRCVPISNHLYFYWYRQILGQKVEFLVSFYNNEISEKSEIFDDQFSVERPDGSNFTLKIRSTKLEDSAMYFCASQGLRTETEAFFGQGTRLTVV.